This TCR beta chain was sequenced during a study of cytomegalovirus exposure and HLA in healthy donors. The PCR ran on 60 Vbeta and 13 Jbeta primers. Data came from immunoSEQ multiplex PCR; TCRdb stores just in-frame clones and leaves some out. The sample lists about 210,000 clones, approximately 78% occurring once. The V end lost 4 bases, the J end lost 6 bases, and 14 bases lay between the germline ends. This CDR3 has 13 amino acids. CDR1 and CDR2 (germline): SQVTM, ANQGSEA. Regarding this clone: Antigen specificity is unknown.

General observations from the study: A later analysis found most CMV-associated TCR beta chains apparently HLA-restricted. Earlier analysis found most TCR beta V segments productive about 90% or about 30% of the time. Rare TCR sequences predominated, though certain public TCRs were found in many donors.

Sequenced material: PBMCs. This TCR was sampled from a boy under 18 in good health and CMV-seronegative. The V and J genes are TRBV29-1 and TRBJ2-3, with D unresolved. The CDR3 sequence: CSVAVLAVDTQYF. In DNA form, the CDR3 reads TGCAGCGTTGCGGTTCTGGCGGTGGATACGCAGTATTTT.